These 3 T cell receptor beta chains share one sample of origin, sequenced in a study of T cells in localized non-small cell lung cancer. Produced via immunoSEQ multiplex PCR; TCRdb's table is partial and in-frame only. The table shows some 72,000 clones, with 84% occurring only once. Specimen: peripheral blood, collected before any cancer treatment. These receptors were obtained from a man aged 35 to 69 with stage I lung adenocarcinoma.

This clone was picked up one time. The genes are TRBV7-3 and TRBJ2-1; TRBD1 agrees at 7 bases. V lost 4 bases, J lost 7 bases, and 4 bases stayed unmatched. Germline V gene lookup returns CDR1 SGHTA and CDR2 FQGTGA. This CDR3 comprises 13 residues. The CDR3: CASSSQTGNEQFF. CDR3 sequence (DNA): TGTGCCAGCAGCTCACAGACAGGGAATGAGCAGTTCTTC.

V and J are TRBV2 and TRBJ1-4; maybe TRBD1 (5 bases). V was pared by 3 bases and J by 8 bases, with 10 bases between. This CDR3 comprises 13 residues. The germline V gene has CDR1 SNHLY and CDR2 FYNNEI. The CDR3 DNA reads TGTGCCAGCAGTGATCTTGGGGCCGAAAAACTGTTTTTT. This translates into CASSDLGAEKLFF. The whole variable domain, filled in from reference TRBV2 and TRBJ1-4, reads EPEVTQTPSHQVTQMGQEVILRCVPISNHLYFYWYRQILGQKVEFLVSFYNNEISEKSEIFDDQFSVERPDGSNFTLKIRSTKLEDSAMYFCASSDLGAEKLFFGSGTQLSVL.

The chain recombines TRBV15 with TRBJ1-6; 8 bases match TRBD1. V dropped 0 bases and J dropped 10; count of bases not matched to a gene: 11. Germline-derived CDR1 and CDR2 are LNHNV and YYDKDF (reference sequence). The CDR3 consists of 17 residues. The CDR3 region is CATSRDRGTGGESPLHF. The CDR3 DNA is TGTGCCACCAGCAGAGATCGGGGAACAGGGGGAGAATCACCCCTCCACTTT. Drawing the rest from reference TRBV15 and TRBJ1-6, the complete variable domain is DAMVIQNPRYQVTQFGKPVTLSCSQTLNHNVMYWYQQKSSQAPKLLFHYYDKDFNNEADTPDNFQSRRPNTSFCFLDIRSPGLGDTAMYLCATSRDRGTGGESPLHFGNGTRLTVT.